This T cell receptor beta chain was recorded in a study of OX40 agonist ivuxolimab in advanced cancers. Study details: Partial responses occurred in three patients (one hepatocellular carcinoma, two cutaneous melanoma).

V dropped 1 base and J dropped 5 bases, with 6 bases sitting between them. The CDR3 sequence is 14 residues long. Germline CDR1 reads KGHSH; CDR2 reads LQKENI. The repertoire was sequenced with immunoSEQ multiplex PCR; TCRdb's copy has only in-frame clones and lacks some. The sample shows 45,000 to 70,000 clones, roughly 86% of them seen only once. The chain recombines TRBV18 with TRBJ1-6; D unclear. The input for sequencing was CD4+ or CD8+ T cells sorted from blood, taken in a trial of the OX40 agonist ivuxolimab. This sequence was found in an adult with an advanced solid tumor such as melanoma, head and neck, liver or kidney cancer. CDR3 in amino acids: CASSPRSDNSPLHF. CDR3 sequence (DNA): TGTGCCAGCTCACCACGGTCAGATAATTCACCCCTCCACTTT.